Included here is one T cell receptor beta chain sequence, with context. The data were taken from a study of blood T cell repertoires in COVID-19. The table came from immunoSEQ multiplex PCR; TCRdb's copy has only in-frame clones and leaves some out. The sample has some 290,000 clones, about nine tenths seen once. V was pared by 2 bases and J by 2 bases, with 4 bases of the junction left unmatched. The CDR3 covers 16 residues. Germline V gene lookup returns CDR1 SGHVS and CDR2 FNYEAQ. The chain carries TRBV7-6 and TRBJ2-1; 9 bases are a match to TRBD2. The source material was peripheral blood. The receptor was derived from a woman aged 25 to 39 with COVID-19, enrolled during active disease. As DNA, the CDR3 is TGTGCCAGCAGCTTATATAGCGGGAGCGCCTACAATGAGCAGTTCTTC. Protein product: CASSLYSGSAYNEQFF.